The 32 T cell receptor beta chains given below trace back to one sample, sequenced in a study of blood T cell repertoires in COVID-19. Only in-frame clones appear in the TCRdb table, and some are missing; sequencing was by immunoSEQ multiplex PCR. The sample has some 140,000 clones; approximately 80% are singletons. The specimen sequenced was peripheral blood. These receptors were collected from an older woman with COVID-19, enrolled during active disease.

This clone was seen a single time. The V call is TRBV29-1, the J call TRBJ2-2; 8 nucleotides match TRBD2. This CDR3 is 14 amino acids long. With V trimmed by 4 bases and J by 1 base, 2 bases remained unmatched. CDR1 is SQVTM and CDR2 is ANQGSEA in the germline V gene. CDR3 sequence reads: CSVALAGNTGELFF. Here the CDR3 DNA reads TGCAGCGTTGCTCTAGCGGGGAACACCGGGGAGCTGTTTTTT.

The rearrangement joins TRBV9 to TRBJ1-1, with TRBD1 as a possible D gene (5 bases). V was clipped by 3 bases and J by 4 bases, with 13 bases between them. This CDR3 has 14 amino acids. CDR1 and CDR2 from the germline V gene are SGDLS and YYNGEE. The CDR3, as DNA: TGTGCCAGCAGCGCTCGACAGATGTCCACTGAAGCTTTCTTT. Amino acids: CASSARQMSTEAFF.

CDR3 sequence: CASRPQQLNQPQHF. The CDR3 region has the DNA TGTGCCAGCAGGCCTCAACAGCTCAATCAGCCCCAGCATTTT. The chain carries TRBV6-6 and TRBJ1-5; no reliable D call. The CDR3 has 14 residues. The germline gives CDR1 MNHNY, CDR2 SVGAGI (reference sequence). Trimming pared 6 bases from V and 3 bases from J, leaving 12 bases between.

This chain uses TRBV7-8 with TRBJ2-2; 7 positions match TRBD2. Germline V gene data show CDR1 as SGHVS and CDR2 as FQNEAQ. V dropped 5 bases and J dropped 0; count of bases not matched to a gene: 3. This CDR3 contains 15 residues. The CDR3 DNA sequence: TGTGCCAGCAGCCCTAGCGGAACGAACACCGGGGAGCTGTTTTTT. Translated, it gives CASSPSGTNTGELFF.

CDR3 residues: CASSIGRTNTEAFF. For the CDR3, the DNA is TGTGCCAGTAGTATTGGGAGGACCAACACTGAAGCTTTCTTT. The chain joins TRBV19 to TRBJ1-1; D is unresolved. Trimming left V 3 bases short and J 2 bases short, with 10 bases between. Germline assignment: CDR1 LNHDA and CDR2 SQIVND (reference sequence). There are 14 residues in the CDR3.

This sequence joins TRBV30 and TRBJ1-3, with D uncertain. The length of the CDR3 is 15 residues. Germline V gene sequence: CDR1 GTSNPN, CDR2 SVGIG (reference sequence). V shed 0 bases and J shed 0 bases, with 9 bases lying between them. The CDR3 nucleotides are TGTGCCTGGAGTGTACGGGGTTTCTCTGGAAACACCATATATTTT. It codes for CAWSVRGFSGNTIYF.

The chain links TRBV7-2 to TRBJ1-2, with 12 bases aligning to TRBD1. Losses at the gene ends were 6 bases for V and 2 bases for J; bases not matched to a gene: 10. CDR3 length: 17 residues. CDR1 is SGHTA and CDR2 is FQGNSA in the germline V gene. CDR3 protein: CASSRGTGGAKNYGYTF. As DNA, the CDR3 is TGTGCCAGCAGTAGGGGGACAGGGGGCGCGAAGAACTATGGCTACACCTTC.

This rearrangement joins TRBV11-2 to TRBJ2-1; D is perhaps TRBD1 (5 bases). This CDR3 region has 15 residues. Per germline, CDR1 SGHAT and CDR2 FQNNGV. V lost 5 bases to trimming and J lost 0 bases, with 11 bases between them. CDR3 residues: CASSADRNSYNEQFF. The CDR3 DNA is TGTGCCAGCAGCGCAGACAGAAACTCCTACAATGAGCAGTTCTTC. The variable domain in full, completed from reference TRBV11-2 and TRBJ2-1, reads EAGVAQSPRYKIIEKRQSVAFWCNPISGHATLYWYQQILGQGPKLLIQFQNNGVVDDSQLPKDRFSAERLKGVDSTLKIQPAKLEDSAVYLCASSADRNSYNEQFFGPGTRLTVL.

The chain carries TRBV28 and TRBJ2-7; possible D gene TRBD1, 6 bases. There are 12 residues in the CDR3. Deletions cut 1 base from V and 6 bases from J, with 7 bases between. CDR1 and CDR2 from the germline V gene are MDHEN and SYDVKM. Written as DNA, the CDR3 is TGTGCCAGCAGTTTATCGGACAGCGAGCAGTACTTC. Its protein product is CASSLSDSEQYF.

The chain joins TRBV19 to TRBJ1-2; D perhaps matches TRBD1 (5 bases). V dropped 8 bases and J dropped 0 bases, with 10 bases sitting between them. The CDR3 runs 13 residues. Germline CDR1 and CDR2: LNHDA and SQIVND (reference sequence). CDR3 coding DNA: TGTGCCAGTGGGGCAGAATCTAACTATGGCTACACCTTC. This sequence encodes CASGAESNYGYTF.

This chain uses TRBV7-2 with TRBJ1-5; D call uncertain. CDR3 size: 13 residues. Germline lookup yields CDR1 SGHTA and CDR2 FQGNSA. With 3 bases removed from V and 6 bases from J, the gap between germline ends came to 9 bases. The CDR3 protein is CASSFFEGQPQHF. The CDR3 DNA reads TGTGCCAGCAGCTTTTTCGAGGGTCAGCCCCAGCATTTT.

The rearrangement uses TRBV12-3 or TRBV12-4 and TRBJ2-5, with no clear D. Trimming cost V 7 bases and J 4 bases, with 10 bases left between them. This CDR3 contains 12 residues. CDR3 in DNA: TGTGCCAGCACCCCGTCCGGAGAGACCCAGTACTTC. It yields the protein CASTPSGETQYF.

V usage is TRBV5-1 and J usage is TRBJ1-3; no clear D. Trimming took 1 base from V and 0 from J, leaving 2 bases between them. This CDR3 is 13 amino acids long. Germline V gene lookup returns CDR1 SGHRS and CDR2 YFSETQ. CDR3 nucleotide sequence: TGCGCCAGCAGCTTGTACTCTGGAAACACCATATATTTT. Protein: CASSLYSGNTIYF.

This clone was seen more than once but under ten times. V is TRBV19 and J is TRBJ1-5, with D tentatively TRBD1 (5 bases). Trimming pared 3 bases from V and 2 bases from J, leaving 20 bases between. Germline assignment: CDR1 LNHDA and CDR2 SQIVND (reference sequence). The CDR3 totals 18 residues. The CDR3 reads CASSMNAGVAIGNQPQHF. In DNA form, the CDR3 reads TGTGCCAGTAGTATGAATGCGGGGGTGGCCATTGGCAATCAGCCCCAGCATTTT.

The gene calls are TRBV20-1 and TRBJ2-1; weak D call: TRBD2 (5 bases). CDR3 length equals 15 residues. Trimming took off 3 bases at V and 3 bases at J, with 15 bases between the two ends. Germline V gene data show CDR1 as DFQATT and CDR2 as SNEGSKA (reference sequence). CDR3 sequence: CSASSGLARYNEQFF. The CDR3 DNA reads as TGCAGTGCTAGTAGTGGTCTAGCACGCTACAATGAGCAGTTCTTC.

This rearrangement joins TRBV7-8 to TRBJ2-7, with 8 bases that match TRBD1. Looked up from germline, CDR1 is SGHVS and CDR2 is FQNEAQ. Unmatched junction bases numbered 7, after V lost 6 bases and J lost 6 bases. This CDR3 is 13 amino acids long. This CDR3 is CASSLDRAGEQYF. Here the CDR3 DNA reads TGTGCCAGCAGTTTGGACAGGGCGGGCGAGCAGTACTTC. Looking up the rest from reference TRBV7-8 and TRBJ2-7 gives the full variable domain: GAGVSQSPRYKVAKRGQDVALRCDPISGHVSLFWYQQALGQGPEFLTYFQNEAQLDKSGLPSDRFFAERPEGSVSTLKIQRTQQEDSAVYLCASSLDRAGEQYFGPGTRLTVT.

The V gene is TRBV24-1, the J gene TRBJ2-5; D is perhaps TRBD1 (5 bases). V was clipped by 5 bases and J by 5 bases, with 14 bases between them. The CDR3 extends over 14 amino acids. CDR1 KGHDR and CDR2 SFDVKD come from the germline V gene. The DNA of the CDR3 is TGTGCCACCAGTGGCCCTCAGGGTAGGGAGACCCAGTACTTC. Translation: CATSGPQGRETQYF.

This chain connects TRBV3-1 (or the pseudogene TRBV3-2) to TRBJ2-6; 14 positions match TRBD2. Germline V gene sequence: CDR1 LGHDT, CDR2 YNNKEL (reference sequence). CDR3 size: 18 residues. The ends lost 6 bases at V and 0 bases at J; junction bases unmatched: 4. The CDR3 nucleotides are TGTGCCAGCAGGCGGACTAGCGGGGGGTCCTCTGGGGCCAACGTCCTGACTTTC. This sequence encodes CASRRTSGGSSGANVLTF.

There are a few counts of this clone. This chain joins TRBV18 and TRBJ2-3, with D possibly matching TRBD2 (5 bases). The CDR3 totals 16 residues. Trimming removed 0 bases at V and 5 bases at J, with 15 bases between. Germline-derived CDR1 and CDR2 are KGHSH and LQKENI. The CDR3 spells CASSPPVRGLEDTQYF. In DNA form, the CDR3 reads TGTGCCAGCTCACCACCCGTTCGAGGGCTCGAAGATACGCAGTATTTT.

This clone appeared once. Relative to the germline gene, one junction end is altered; a read error may explain this. The CDR3 spells CASSLMGPRSEQYF. CDR3 nucleotides: TGTGCTAGCAGCTTGATGGGCCCTCGGTCCGAGCAGTACTTC. The V gene is TRBV7-7, the J gene TRBJ2-7, with D hard to call. Looked up from germline, CDR1 is SSHAT and CDR2 is FNYEAQ (reference sequence). This CDR3 is 14 amino acids long.

The CDR3 region has the DNA TGTGCCAGCAGCTTGGACAGGGTAAGAACTGAAGCTTTCTTT. Translated, it gives CASSLDRVRTEAFF. The rearrangement joins TRBV5-5 to TRBJ1-1, with a possible D match to TRBD1 (6 bases). The V end lost 0 bases, the J end lost 5 bases, and 11 bases lay between the germline ends. From germline, CDR1 is SGHKS and CDR2 YYEKEE (reference sequence). The CDR3 runs 14 residues.

The chain combines TRBV18 with TRBJ1-5, with unresolved D. Germline V gives CDR1 KGHSH, CDR2 LQKENI. This CDR3 comprises 13 residues. V was trimmed by 3 bases and J by 4 bases, leaving 7 bases between them. DNA of the CDR3: TGTGCCAGCTCACCGGTAGAAAATCAGCCCCAGCATTTT. Protein product: CASSPVENQPQHF.

The rearrangement joins TRBV20-1 to TRBJ2-1, with D perhaps TRBD1 (5 bases). Germline V gives CDR1 DFQATT, CDR2 SNEGSKA (reference sequence). Trimming removed 3 bases from V and 8 bases from J, with 8 bases in between. There are 11 residues in the CDR3. CDR3 loop: CSASWGYEQFF. CDR3 coding DNA: TGCAGTGCTAGTTGGGGCTATGAGCAGTTCTTC.

The chain has TRBV5-1 and TRBJ2-1; 9 positions agree with TRBD2. The CDR3 length is 16 residues. Germline loops: CDR1 SGHRS, CDR2 YFSETQ. Germline trimming cut 3 bases from V and 5 bases from J; bases unmatched to any gene: 9. Here the CDR3 DNA reads TGCGCCAGCAGCTCGACTAGCGGCCTACGGGACAATGAGCAGTTCTTC. It encodes CASSSTSGLRDNEQFF.

The chain combines TRBV12-3 or TRBV12-4 with TRBJ1-2; no reliable D call. This CDR3 is 12 amino acids long. The V and J ends lost 5 bases and 4 bases respectively, with 8 bases between them. The CDR3, as DNA: TGTGCCAGCAGTAGACACCTCTATGGCTACACCTTC. Translation gives CASSRHLYGYTF.

The chain has TRBV7-9 and TRBJ1-6, with D possibly matching TRBD1 (5 bases). Germline CDR1 SEHNR, CDR2 FQNEAQ (reference sequence). The CDR3 runs 14 residues. Trimming shortened V by 10 bases and J by 7 bases, and 17 bases separated the two germline ends. The DNA of the CDR3 is TGTGCCATCCTAAGGGAGGGGTGGAATTCACCCCTCCACTTT. It codes for CAILREGWNSPLHF.

The chain uses TRBV5-1 and TRBJ1-3, with D uncertain. Germline values: CDR1 SGHRS, CDR2 YFSETQ. V lost 1 base, J lost 5 bases, and 16 bases lay in between. The CDR3 totals 16 residues. The CDR3 here is CASSLSPTAARNTIYF. Here the CDR3 DNA reads TGCGCCAGCAGCTTGTCCCCCACAGCAGCTAGAAACACCATATATTTT.

The V and J genes are TRBV7-3 and TRBJ2-3; D possibly corresponds to TRBD2 (5 bases). CDR1 SGHTA and CDR2 FQGTGA come from the germline V gene. This CDR3 is built from 15 residues. V gave up 5 bases and J gave up 2 bases, with 14 bases separating them. DNA of the CDR3: TGTGCCAGCAGCGTGGGGAGCGGAACCACAGATACGCAGTATTTT. Translated, it gives CASSVGSGTTDTQYF.

The genes are TRBV5-1 and TRBJ1-1, with D possibly being TRBD1 (6 bases). Germline V gene data show CDR1 as SGHRS and CDR2 as YFSETQ. This CDR3 contains 14 residues. Trimming removed 4 bases at V and 0 bases at J, with 10 bases between. The CDR3 DNA reads TGCGCCAGCAGCAGCTCAGGGGTGAACACTGAAGCTTTCTTT. Protein sequence: CASSSSGVNTEAFF.

The chain has TRBV14 and TRBJ1-2; 7 nucleotides agree with TRBD1. Unmatched junction bases numbered 3, after V lost 4 bases and J lost 4 bases. This CDR3 region has 13 residues. CDR1 is SGHDN, CDR2 FVKESK, per germline. CDR3 coding DNA: TGTGCCAGCAGCCCGGGACAGAGCTATGGCTACACCTTC. Translating it yields CASSPGQSYGYTF.

The gene calls are TRBV7-9 and TRBJ1-2; D is ambiguous. The CDR3 is made up of 14 amino acids. The germline gives CDR1 SEHNR, CDR2 FQNEAQ (reference sequence). Trimming removed 3 bases from V and 2 bases from J, with 10 bases in between. DNA for the CDR3: TGTGCCAGCAGCTTCATGGGCAGGAACTATGGCTACACCTTC. This gives the protein CASSFMGRNYGYTF. Full variable domain (remainder filled in from reference TRBV7-9 and TRBJ1-2): DTGVSQNPRHKITKRGQNVTFRCDPISEHNRLYWYRQTLGQGPEFLTYFQNEAQLEKSRLLSDRFSAERPKGSFSTLEIQRTEQGDSAMYLCASSFMGRNYGYTFGSGTRLTVV.

The chain couples TRBV21-1 to TRBJ1-5; no check of the table's D call, TRBD1, against the DNA was made. TRBV21-1 is a recognized pseudogene. The CDR3 contains 16 residues. The CDR3 DNA is TGTGCCAGCAGCAAAGCGGCAGGGTCTTTCAATCAGCCCCAGCATTTT. It translates to CASSKAAGSFNQPQHF.